This T cell receptor (beta chain) was recorded in a study of HIV-infected patients and healthy controls. TCRdb redid the calling of the 5' RACE reads with MiXCR, one entry per CDR3 protein. The sample has over 55,000 distinct CDR3 sequences, roughly 16% seen once. This clonotype was seen a handful of times. Trimming removed 4 bases from V and 2 bases from J; junction bases left unmatched: 15. Per germline, CDR1 LNHDA and CDR2 SQIVND (reference sequence). CDR3 length: 18 residues. The chain carries TRBV19 and TRBJ2-3; TRBD2 agrees at 7 bases. This TCR came from a human donor in good health. Sequencing was carried out using CD4+ T cells from blood. CDR3 nucleotides: TGTGCCAGTAGTACGGAGCGGGGACTACCCTCCTCCACAGATACGCAGTATTTT. Amino acids: CASSTERGLPSSTDTQYF.